Described below is a single T cell receptor (beta chain) sequence and its context. Its antigen remains unidentified. The data were obtained in a study of cytomegalovirus exposure and HLA in healthy donors. Study-level findings and limits: Most TCR beta V segments were productive about 90% or about 30% of the time in an earlier analysis. Later work associated fewer than 20,000 TCR beta sequences with HLA alleles at 0.05 false discovery rate.

PCR primers comprised 60 Vbeta and 13 Jbeta primers. TCRdb's copy holds only in-frame clones and misses some; the assay was immunoSEQ multiplex PCR. This sample has 120,000 to 150,000 clones, with around three quarters found just once. CDR3 length: 12 residues. Germline CDR1 reads SGHNT; CDR2 reads YYREEE (reference sequence). Trimming removed 10 bases at V and 7 bases at J, with 17 bases between. This chain uses TRBV5-4 with TRBJ1-2, with D tentatively TRBD1 (5 bases). Sequencing was carried out using PBMCs. The receptor was derived from a man aged 35 to 55 in good health and CMV-seropositive. The CDR3 coding sequence is TGTGCCGTCGAGAAGGGGCTATTTGGCTACACCTTC. Amino acid sequence: CAVEKGLFGYTF. The entire variable domain, with the rest obtained from reference TRBV5-4 and TRBJ1-2, is as follows: ETGVTQSPTHLIKTRGQQVTLRCSSQSGHNTVSWYQQALGQGPQFIFQYYREEENGRGNFPPRFSGLQFPNYSSELNVNALELDDSALYLCAVEKGLFGYTFGSGTRLTVV.